This T cell receptor (beta chain) was profiled in a study of blood T cell repertoires in COVID-19. Overall study context: The samples span acute and convalescent COVID-19 from the United States, Italy and Spain. PBMCs, B-cell-depleted T cells, or T cells were the source of the cDNA or gDNA that made up the material.

As handled by the study authors: Amplification from reference gene primers served as the basis for estimated nucleated cell counts. The data were produced by immunoSEQ multiplex PCR, yet TCRdb's version contains in-frame clones alone and is incomplete. The D gene and trimming were derived from the DNA, and the V and J assignments and clone size from that table. The table has some 97,000 clones, approximately 90% seen once. The CDR3 sequence is 14 residues long. Germline CDR1 SNHLY, CDR2 FYNNEI. The ends were cut back, 6 bases at V and 1 base at J, with 12 bases in the middle. The receptor comes from a man aged 60-69 years with acute or convalescent COVID-19. What was sequenced was peripheral blood. The J gene is TRBJ1-1, the V gene TRBV2, with D possibly matching TRBD1 (5 bases). The CDR3 sequence is CASRFYDRNTEAFF. The CDR3 DNA reads TGTGCCAGCAGGTTTTACGACAGGAACACTGAAGCTTTCTTT.